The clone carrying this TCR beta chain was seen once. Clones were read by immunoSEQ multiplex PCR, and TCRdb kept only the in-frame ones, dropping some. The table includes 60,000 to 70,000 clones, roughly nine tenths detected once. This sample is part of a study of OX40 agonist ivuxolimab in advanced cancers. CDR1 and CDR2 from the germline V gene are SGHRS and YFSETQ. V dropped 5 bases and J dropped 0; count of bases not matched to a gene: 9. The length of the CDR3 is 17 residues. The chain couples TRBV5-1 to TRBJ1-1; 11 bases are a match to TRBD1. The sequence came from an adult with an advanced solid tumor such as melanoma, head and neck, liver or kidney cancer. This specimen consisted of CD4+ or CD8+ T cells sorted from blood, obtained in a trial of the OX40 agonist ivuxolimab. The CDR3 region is CASRSGTGGGLNTEAFF. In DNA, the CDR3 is TGCGCCAGCAGGTCCGGGACAGGGGGTGGTTTGAACACTGAAGCTTTCTTT.